This T cell receptor beta chain was documented in a study of blood T cell repertoires in COVID-19. Participant reports of clinical history set cohort assignment. Among Cohort 3 donors, those recovered had two negative PCRs, clearance, or symptom resolution. Germline V lookup: CDR1 MDHEN, CDR2 SYDVKM. V gave up 5 bases and J gave up 5 bases, with 18 bases separating them. CDR3 length: 15 amino acids. Original processing notes: Amplification of reference gene primers was used by the study to estimate nucleated cell counts. The method was immunoSEQ multiplex PCR; TCRdb's version includes in-frame clones alone and lacks a portion of them. V and J calls and clone size are those listed in that table; D and trimming were worked out from the DNA. The sample has some 260,000 clones, 85% to 95% seen once.

What was sequenced was PBMCs or T cells enriched from blood (not recorded which). This receptor was taken from a woman aged 18-35 years who had recovered from COVID-19. V usage is TRBV28 and J usage is TRBJ2-5; maybe TRBD2 (6 bases). CDR3 residues: CASSPGGGAGETQYF. The CDR3 DNA reads as TGTGCCAGCAGTCCCGGAGGAGGGGCGGGGGAGACCCAGTACTTC.